The source of this TCR beta chain is a study of cytomegalovirus exposure and HLA in healthy donors. Study-level points and caveats: The authors reported that TCR beta sequences could predict HLA-A and HLA-B alleles. These predictions were accurate for most subjects in the first cohort.

PCR used 60 Vbeta primers and 13 Jbeta primers. The protocol was immunoSEQ multiplex PCR, while the TCRdb copy is restricted to in-frame clones and leaves out a portion. Of 200,000 to 250,000 clones listed, 82% were seen once; the top ten hold about 2.6%. Notes on this clone: Its antigen is unidentified.

The CDR3 covers 14 residues. The V gene end was trimmed by 6 bases and the J gene end by 5 bases; junction bases not matched to a gene: 4. Per germline, CDR1 SNHLY and CDR2 FYNNEI. The sample comprised PBMCs. V usage is TRBV2 and J usage is TRBJ2-1; 10 nucleotides agree with TRBD2. The TCR sequence derives from a woman aged 40 to 50 in good health and CMV-seronegative. This CDR3 reads CASSLAGANNEQFF. The CDR3, as DNA: TGTGCCAGCAGCCTAGCGGGAGCCAACAATGAGCAGTTCTTC.